A single sample is the source of the 25 T cell receptor beta chains below, sequenced in a study of blood T cells in healthy people across ages. A sample-barcoded 5' primer and a J-beta primer mix were used in a second PCR of roughly 6 to 11 cycles. One entry per CDR3 protein, called by TCRdb with MiXCR from the 5' RACE reads. Among roughly 900,000 distinct CDR3 sequences listed, around 26% were seen once. The sample was blood. All receptors derive from a woman older than 75 in good health.

This clonotype appeared a few times. The CDR3 loop is CASSIGPGGLPRNEQFF. The DNA for the CDR3 is TGTGCCAGTAGTATAGGCCCCGGGGGGCTCCCAAGGAATGAGCAGTTCTTC. V is TRBV19 and J is TRBJ2-1, with a weak D call TRBD2 (7 bases). The CDR3 sequence is 17 residues long. CDR1 and CDR2 (germline): LNHDA, SQIVND (reference sequence). V was pared by 1 base and J by 7 bases, with 20 bases between.

In its sample, this clonotype was seen many times. The genes are TRBV7-9 and TRBJ2-5; 7 bases align to TRBD2. This CDR3 region has 15 residues. V trimming: 4 bases; J trimming: 4 bases; junction bases outside the gene matches: 9. The germline V gene encodes CDR1 SEHNR and CDR2 FQNEAQ (reference sequence). CDR3 amino acids: CASSSTGGWGETQYF. The DNA for the CDR3 is TGTGCCAGCAGCTCAACGGGGGGTTGGGGAGAGACCCAGTACTTC. Variable domain in full (rest from reference TRBV7-9 and TRBJ2-5): DTGVSQNPRHKITKRGQNVTFRCDPISEHNRLYWYRQTLGQGPEFLTYFQNEAQLEKSRLLSDRFSAERPKGSFSTLEIQRTEQGDSAMYLCASSSTGGWGETQYFGPGTRLLVL.

This clonotype was counted many times. The V gene is TRBV5-1, the J gene TRBJ2-5; 7 bases match TRBD1. Germline loops: CDR1 SGHRS, CDR2 YFSETQ. The CDR3 runs 13 residues. Unmatched junction bases numbered 5, after V lost 4 bases and J lost 5 bases. CDR3 in amino acids: CASSATGWETQYF. In DNA form, the CDR3 reads TGCGCCAGCAGCGCGACAGGGTGGGAGACCCAGTACTTC.

V is TRBV7-9 and J is TRBJ1-4; TRBD1 aligns across 8 bases. This CDR3 contains 18 residues. J was trimmed by 7 bases and V by 0 bases; bases with no gene match: 13. Looked up from germline, CDR1 is SEHNR and CDR2 is FQNEAQ (reference sequence). Written as DNA, the CDR3 is TGTGCCAGCAGCTTAGCGGGGGCCGGGACAGGAATCACTGAAAAACTGTTTTTT. Protein sequence: CASSLAGAGTGITEKLFF.

This clonotype was recorded at least ten times. This chain joins TRBV2 and TRBJ2-1, with D possibly TRBD1 on 6 matching bases. Trimming removed 6 bases at V and 4 bases at J, with 10 bases between. The CDR3 covers 13 residues. The germline gives CDR1 SNHLY, CDR2 FYNNEI. In nucleotides, the CDR3 is TGTGCCAGCAGCTTACAGGGATACAATGAGCAGTTCTTC. It encodes CASSLQGYNEQFF.

This clonotype was observed a few times. This may arise from a read error, as a much more abundant clone is one base away. This chain links TRBV28 with TRBJ2-7, with D maybe TRBD1 (5 bases). The CDR3 sequence is 13 residues long. Trimming took 9 bases from V and 6 from J, leaving 18 bases between them. In germline, CDR1 is MDHEN, CDR2 SYDVKM. DNA of the CDR3: TGTGCCAGTCGTGGGGCCGTCCTCGGCGAGCAGTACTTC. This sequence encodes CASRGAVLGEQYF.

This clonotype was recorded only once. J is TRBJ2-7 and V is TRBV7-2, with 9 bases lining up with TRBD1. The J call may be faulty, since TRBJ2-5 better matches the DNA end. CDR3 length equals 15 residues. CDR1 SGHTA and CDR2 FQGNSA come from the germline V gene. For the CDR3, the DNA is TGTGCCAGCAGCTTAAGGGGACAGGGCGGGGAGACCCAGTACTTC. Protein: CASSLRGQGGETQYF.

The sample holds many counts of this clonotype. This chain uses TRBV20-1 with TRBJ2-1; TRBD2 matches at 8 bases. CDR3 length: 13 amino acids. The germline gives CDR1 DFQATT, CDR2 SNEGSKA (reference sequence). The J segment lost 2 bases and the V segment lost 5 bases, leaving 2 bases of the junction unmatched. The CDR3 loop is CSASGGPYNEQFF. In nucleotides, the CDR3 is TGCAGTGCTTCGGGGGGGCCCTACAATGAGCAGTTCTTC.

This clonotype showed up many times. The chain joins TRBV29-1 to TRBJ2-7; D is perhaps TRBD1 (5 bases). The CDR3 runs to 11 residues. The V gene lost 5 bases and the J gene lost 2 bases, with 7 bases spanning the gap. CDR1 is SQVTM and CDR2 is ANQGSEA in the germline V gene. The chain's CDR3 is CSVQGTYEQYF. DNA of the CDR3: TGCAGCGTTCAGGGAACCTACGAGCAGTACTTC.

Worth noting for this clonotype: One junction end disagrees with the germline gene, perhaps due to a read error. The CDR3 bases are TGTGCCGGCAGCGTTAGCGGGGGATCCTACAATGAGCAGTTCTTC. Translating it yields CAGSVSGGSYNEQFF. This chain uses TRBV9 with TRBJ2-1; 9 bases are shared with TRBD2. Germline V gene data show CDR1 as SGDLS and CDR2 as YYNGEE. The CDR3 has 15 residues.

The rearrangement joins TRBV7-2 to TRBJ2-5; D might be TRBD2 (5 bases). V shed 5 bases and J shed 2 bases, with 12 bases lying between them. The CDR3 has 14 amino acids. In germline, CDR1 is SGHTA, CDR2 FQGNSA. CDR3 residues: CASSIPGSQETQYF. The CDR3 nucleotides read TGTGCCAGCAGCATCCCGGGATCACAAGAGACCCAGTACTTC.

The V gene is TRBV18, the J gene TRBJ2-1; the D is unclear. Germline CDR1 is KGHSH and CDR2 is LQKENI. The CDR3 consists of 16 residues. Trimming took 0 bases from V and 1 from J, leaving 10 bases between them. This chain's CDR3 is CASSPPVTGSYNEQFF. CDR3 in DNA: TGTGCCAGCTCACCACCGGTGACGGGTTCCTACAATGAGCAGTTCTTC. The entire variable domain, with the rest obtained from reference TRBV18 and TRBJ2-1, is as follows: NAGVMQNPRHLVRRRGQEARLRCSPMKGHSHVYWYRQLPEEGLKFMVYLQKENIIDESGMPKERFSAEFPKEGPSILRIQQVVRGDSAAYFCASSPPVTGSYNEQFFGPGTRLTVL.

On this clonotype: A read error is possible here, since a much larger clone lies one base away. V is TRBV7-9 and J is TRBJ2-1, with TRBD2 as a possible D gene (5 bases). Matching the DNA end better, TRBJ2-7 makes the J call doubtful. The CDR3 spans 17 residues. Per germline, CDR1 SEHNR and CDR2 FQNEAQ (reference sequence). Here the CDR3 reads CASSPKPKGVSYNEQYF. CDR3 DNA: TGTGCCAGCAGCCCAAAACCCAAGGGAGTCTCCTACAATGAGCAGTACTTC.

Worth noting for this clonotype: A read error is possible here, since a much larger clone lies one base away. CDR3 sequence: CASSEHLTDTQYF. The CDR3 region has the DNA TGTGCCAGCAGTGAACACCTCACAGATACGCAGTATTTT. The rearrangement links TRBV6-1 to TRBJ2-3, with D unclear. With 2 bases removed from V and 2 bases from J, the gap between germline ends came to 5 bases. This CDR3 contains 13 residues. CDR1 is MNHNS and CDR2 is SASEGT in the germline V gene.

For this clonotype: Possible read error: a much larger clone is one base away. The chain carries TRBV7-9 and TRBJ2-1; D remains unclear. The DNA end favors TRBJ2-7, so the J call may be wrong. This CDR3 is 16 amino acids long. Germline V gene lookup returns CDR1 SEHNR and CDR2 FQNEAQ (reference sequence). CDR3 sequence (DNA): TGTGCCAGCAGCTTAGCAGGATTAACCTCCTACAATGAGCAGTACTTC. Protein sequence: CASSLAGLTSYNEQYF.

The chain combines TRBV6-5 with TRBJ2-7; tentative D call: TRBD2 (5 bases). Germline V lookup: CDR1 MNHEY, CDR2 SVGAGI. Trimming left V 4 bases short and J 0 bases short, with 13 bases between. The CDR3 totals 15 residues. CDR3 DNA sequence: TGTGCCAGCAGTTCGAGGACTGGAAGCTCCTACGAGCAGTACTTC. Protein: CASSSRTGSSYEQYF.

This clonotype was observed many times. V gene TRBV4-2 combines with J gene TRBJ1-2; D is ambiguous. The ends were cut back, 0 bases at V and 0 bases at J, with 11 bases in the middle. This CDR3 is 16 amino acids long. Germline CDR1 reads LGHNA; CDR2 reads YNFKEQ. Written as DNA, the CDR3 is TGTGCCAGCAGCCAAGATAGAGGGTACGCTAACTATGGCTACACCTTC. The encoded protein is CASSQDRGYANYGYTF.

This clonotype appeared a few times. The V gene is TRBV14, the J gene TRBJ2-2, with 10 bases matching TRBD2. The CDR3 totals 17 residues. Germline trimming cut 2 bases from V and 2 bases from J; bases unmatched to any gene: 5. Germline assignment: CDR1 SGHDN and CDR2 FVKESK. The DNA for the CDR3 is TGTGCCAGCAGCCAACTAGCGGGGGTCCCCAACACCGGGGAGCTGTTTTTT. It encodes CASSQLAGVPNTGELFF.

This clonotype was seen a single time. At one boundary the junction diverges from the germline segment, which might be a read error. The rearrangement joins TRBV5-1 to TRBJ2-2, with 7 bases lining up with TRBD1. Germline CDR1 SGHRS, CDR2 YFSETQ. This CDR3 is built from 16 residues. The CDR3 here is CASSLLQGTNTGERFF. The CDR3 DNA reads as TGCGCCAGCAGCTTGTTACAGGGGACGAACACCGGGGAGCGGTTTTTT.

This clonotype has a handful of counts. The CDR3 sequence: CASSQDGGGLGYEQYF. The DNA of the CDR3 is TGTGCCAGCAGCCAAGATGGAGGGGGGCTCGGGTACGAGCAGTACTTC. This chain connects TRBV3-1 to TRBJ2-7; TRBD1 or TRBD2 may be the D gene (6 bases each). CDR1 LGHDT and CDR2 YNNKEL come from the germline V gene (reference sequence). V lost 0 bases and J 4 bases, leaving 16 bases between the germline ends. The CDR3 spans 16 residues.

Notes on this clonotype: Just one base apart from a much larger clone, this may be a read error. This chain uses TRBV4-3 with TRBJ2-3, with 7 bases fitting TRBD2. Germline values: CDR1 LGHNA, CDR2 YSLEER. There are 16 residues in the CDR3. CDR3 DNA sequence: TGCGCCAGCAGCCAAGATCACGGGGGGACCCCAGATGCGCAGTATTTT. Protein product: CASSQDHGGTPDAQYF.

At least ten counts were recorded for this clonotype. V and J are TRBV10-2 and TRBJ2-3; TRBD2 aligns across 13 bases. After removal of 9 bases from V and 5 bases from J, the junction contained 2 bases not matched to a gene. The CDR3 runs to 13 residues. The germline CDR1 and CDR2 sequences are WSHSY and SAAADI. Written as DNA, the CDR3 is TGCGCCAGTGGACTAGCGGGGGTAGATACGCAGTATTTT. Translated: CASGLAGVDTQYF.

The rearrangement joins TRBV6-5 to TRBJ2-5, with D perhaps being TRBD1 or TRBD2 (5 bases each). The DNA end is a closer match to TRBJ2-7, so the J assignment may be wrong. The CDR3 extends over 16 amino acids. The germline gives CDR1 MNHEY, CDR2 SVGAGI. CDR3 in amino acids: CASSYSGTNNNYEQYF. DNA of the CDR3: TGTGCCAGCAGTTACTCCGGGACCAACAACAACTACGAGCAGTACTTC.

At least ten counts were recorded for this clonotype. CDR3 residues: CASSLGQGRAQPQHF. The CDR3 nucleotides are TGTGCCAGCAGCTTAGGCCAGGGAAGGGCTCAGCCCCAGCATTTT. The chain combines TRBV7-2 with TRBJ1-5, with D perhaps TRBD1 (5 bases). The CDR3 has 15 amino acids. Per germline, CDR1 SGHTA and CDR2 FQGNSA. Trimming shortened V by 1 base and J by 6 bases, and 13 bases separated the two germline ends.

The sample holds many counts of this clonotype. The chain uses TRBV4-3 and TRBJ2-7; 7 nucleotides line up with TRBD1. The length of the CDR3 is 15 residues. V shed 6 bases, J shed 1 base, and the junction held 9 bases outside the gene matches. Germline V gene lookup returns CDR1 LGHNA and CDR2 YSLEER. This CDR3 is CASSPTGVLSYEQYF. For the CDR3, the DNA is TGCGCCAGCAGTCCAACAGGGGTCCTATCCTACGAGCAGTACTTC.